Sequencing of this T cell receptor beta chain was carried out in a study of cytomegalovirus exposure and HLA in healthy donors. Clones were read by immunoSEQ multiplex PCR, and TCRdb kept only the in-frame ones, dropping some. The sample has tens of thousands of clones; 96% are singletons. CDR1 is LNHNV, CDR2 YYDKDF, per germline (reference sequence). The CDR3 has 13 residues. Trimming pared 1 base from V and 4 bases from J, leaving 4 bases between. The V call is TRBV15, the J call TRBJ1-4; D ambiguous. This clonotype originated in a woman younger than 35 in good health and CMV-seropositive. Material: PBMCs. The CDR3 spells CATSRGRNEKLFF. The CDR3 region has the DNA TGTGCCACCAGCAGAGGTCGTAATGAAAAACTGTTTTTT.